Below, 10 T cell receptor beta chains from the same sample are listed, as sequenced in a study of cytomegalovirus exposure and HLA in healthy donors (dated by TCRdb to about 2017). The protocol used for the library was the immunoSEQ multiplex PCR assay. For the multiplex PCR, a mixture combining 60 forward primers for TCR Vbeta segments and 13 reverse primers for TCR Jbeta segments was used. In its TCRdb copy, this immuneACCESS table keeps in-frame sequences only and misses some clones. Where compared with another copy, unresolved V genes explain less than half of these, and the others have no known cause. The sample table shows around 140,000 clones, and 75% to 80% are seen once. The top ten clones comprise roughly 3.8% of the sample. The sample comprised PBMCs. These receptors were taken from a male donor in good health and CMV-seronegative.

With respect to this clone: At the DNA level, this CDR3 is encoded by other sequences in the same sample as well. The chain links TRBV9 to TRBJ1-1; the match to TRBD1 covers 7 bases. The CDR3 runs to 15 residues. Trimming removed 3 bases from V and 1 base from J; junction bases left unmatched: 6. Per germline, CDR1 SGDLS and CDR2 YYNGEE. The CDR3 sequence: CASSARKGANTEAFF. CDR3 sequence (DNA): TGTGCCAGCAGCGCGCGTAAGGGGGCGAACACTGAAGCTTTCTTT.

V is TRBV5-1 and J is TRBJ2-5; 8 nucleotides align to TRBD2. Per the germline V gene, CDR1 is SGHRS and CDR2 is YFSETQ. V gave up 1 base and J gave up 1 base; unmatched junction bases: 6. CDR3 size: 16 residues. In DNA, the CDR3 is TGCGCCAGCAGCTTGTTGGCTAGCGGGCTCCAAGAGACCCAGTACTTC. As protein: CASSLLASGLQETQYF.

The J gene is TRBJ2-7, the V gene TRBV29-1; possibly TRBD1 for D (5 bases). This CDR3 comprises 14 residues. V gave up 6 bases and J gave up 5 bases, with 20 bases separating them. From germline, CDR1 is SQVTM and CDR2 ANQGSEA. In DNA form, the CDR3 reads TGCAGCGTCGCGCCAGGAAGGGGAAACAACGAGCAGTACTTC. It is translated as CSVAPGRGNNEQYF.

This clone was detected once. The genes are TRBV18 and TRBJ1-3; 7 positions match TRBD1. The CDR3 is 15 amino acids. CDR1 is KGHSH and CDR2 is LQKENI in the germline V gene. The V and J ends lost 3 bases and 4 bases, in that order; junction bases with no gene match: 6. As DNA, the CDR3 is TGTGCCAGCTCACCCACCAAAGGGGGCGGAAACACCATATATTTT. As protein: CASSPTKGGGNTIYF.

The chain uses TRBV28 and TRBJ2-3; D gene unclear. V was clipped by 5 bases and J by 2 bases, with 8 bases between them. The CDR3 has 13 residues. CDR1 is MDHEN and CDR2 is SYDVKM in the germline V gene. DNA of the CDR3: TGTGCCAGCAGTCCCTACGACACAGATACGCAGTATTTT. This encodes CASSPYDTDTQYF.

This clone was picked up a small number of times. V is TRBV27 and J is TRBJ1-1; 7 bases line up with TRBD1. Germline assignment: CDR1 MNHEY and CDR2 SMNVEV (reference sequence). V shed 2 bases and J 11 bases; nucleotides not matched to a gene: 11. CDR3 size: 14 residues. The CDR3 DNA reads as TGTGCCAGCAGTTTAGACTTCAAAACAGGGGACGCTTTCTTT. It encodes CASSLDFKTGDAFF.

This chain connects TRBV7-9 to TRBJ1-3, with D hard to call. The CDR3 length is 15 residues. Germline lookup yields CDR1 SEHNR and CDR2 FQNEAQ (reference sequence). Trimming removed 5 bases at V and 0 bases at J, with 11 bases between. CDR3 protein: CASSPTRFSGNTIYF. DNA for the CDR3: TGTGCCAGCAGCCCAACGAGGTTCTCTGGAAACACCATATATTTT.

This clone was detected a few times. The chain has TRBV27 and TRBJ1-1; 7 bases are shared with TRBD1. Germline V gene data show CDR1 as MNHEY and CDR2 as SMNVEV (reference sequence). Unmatched junction bases numbered 6, after V lost 4 bases and J lost 1 base. This CDR3 has 15 amino acids. In DNA, the CDR3 is TGTGCCAGCAGTTCCGCCGGGACAGCGAACACTGAAGCTTTCTTT. It is translated as CASSSAGTANTEAFF.

V and J are TRBV6-1 and TRBJ1-2, with TRBD1 identical over 7 bases. This CDR3 is 13 amino acids long. After removal of 10 bases from V and 2 bases from J, the junction contained 7 bases not matched to a gene. Germline V gene data show CDR1 as MNHNS and CDR2 as SASEGT. CDR3 DNA sequence: TGTGCCACCAGGGACAGAACCAACTATGGCTACACCTTC. Its translation is CATRDRTNYGYTF.

This clone came up a few times. V and J are TRBV9 and TRBJ1-6; D may be TRBD1 (6 bases). The CDR3 totals 16 residues. Trimming shortened V by 2 bases and J by 7 bases, and 16 bases separated the two germline ends. The germline CDR1 and CDR2 sequences are SGDLS and YYNGEE. CDR3 in amino acids: CASSVRPTRGNSPLHF. The CDR3 nucleotides read TGTGCCAGCAGCGTGAGACCTACTAGGGGGAATTCACCCCTCCACTTT.